Below, 15 T cell receptor beta chains from the same sample are listed, as sequenced in a study of T cell responses to AZD1222 COVID-19 vaccine. TCRdb keeps only in-frame clones here, not all; method: immunoSEQ multiplex PCR. The sample has some 130,000 clones, 88% seen once. The source material was peripheral blood, sampled on day 0 of MenACWY control vaccination. The receptors shown here come from an adult in good health.

This chain joins TRBV5-4 and TRBJ2-3, with D perhaps given as TRBD1 or TRBD2 (6 bases each). Germline V gene data show CDR1 as SGHNT and CDR2 as YYREEE (reference sequence). The CDR3 contains 15 residues. V dropped 0 bases and J dropped 6 bases, with 14 bases sitting between them. CDR3 loop: CASSLEGGLGDTQYF. The CDR3 DNA sequence: TGTGCCAGCAGCTTGGAGGGGGGCCTCGGGGATACGCAGTATTTT.

This clone was seen a single time. The chain links TRBV5-6 to TRBJ2-7; no clear D. In germline, CDR1 is SGHDT, CDR2 YYEEEE. The CDR3 covers 12 residues. V was pared by 4 bases and J by 5 bases, with 10 bases between. CDR3 sequence: CASSLKVHEQYF. DNA of the CDR3: TGTGCCAGCAGCCTTAAGGTCCACGAGCAGTACTTC.

The chain joins TRBV25-1 to TRBJ2-1; TRBD2 matches at 9 bases. The CDR3 length is 14 residues. V was clipped by 7 bases and J by 7 bases; unmatched bases: 8. Per germline, CDR1 MGHDK and CDR2 SYGVNS. CDR3 DNA: TGTGCCAGCAAGCTAGCGGGAAGAGGAAATGAGCAGTTCTTC. Translated: CASKLAGRGNEQFF.

The chain joins TRBV7-6 to TRBJ1-4; D is undetermined. Germline loops: CDR1 SGHVS, CDR2 FNYEAQ. The CDR3 extends over 15 amino acids. V lost 3 bases, J lost 0 bases, and 8 bases lay in between. The CDR3 spells CASSLEYTTNEKLFF. The CDR3 DNA is TGTGCCAGCAGCTTGGAATACACAACTAATGAAAAACTGTTTTTT. Complete variable domain (other parts from reference TRBV7-6 and TRBJ1-4): GAGVSQSPRYKVTKRGQDVALRCDPISGHVSLYWYRQALGQGPEFLTYFNYEAQQDKSGLPNDRFSAERPEGSISTLTIQRTEQRDSAMYRCASSLEYTTNEKLFFGSGTQLSVL.

This chain joins TRBV7-3 and TRBJ2-7; 10 nucleotides line up with TRBD1. After removal of 2 bases from V and 3 bases from J, the junction contained 4 bases not matched to a gene. Looked up from germline, CDR1 is SGHTA and CDR2 is FQGTGA. This CDR3 is 15 amino acids long. The CDR3 DNA sequence: TGTGCCAGCAGCTTAGCCGGGACAGGGGTCTACGAGCAGTACTTC. Protein: CASSLAGTGVYEQYF.

This rearrangement joins TRBV18 to TRBJ1-1; D unclear. Trimming cost V 2 bases and J 0 bases, with 4 bases left between them. Germline lookup yields CDR1 KGHSH and CDR2 LQKENI. The CDR3 consists of 13 residues. CDR3 in DNA: TGTGCCAGCTCACCATCGATGAACACTGAAGCTTTCTTT. Protein: CASSPSMNTEAFF.

The chain couples TRBV2 to TRBJ1-5; 9 bases are a match to TRBD1. The CDR3 sequence is 17 residues long. Germline assignment: CDR1 SNHLY and CDR2 FYNNEI. After removal of 4 bases from V and 1 base from J, the junction contained 8 bases not matched to a gene. CDR3 residues: CASSARGGTGSNQPQHF. In nucleotides, the CDR3 is TGTGCCAGCAGTGCCCGAGGGGGGACAGGGAGCAATCAGCCCCAGCATTTT. The full variable domain, in which reference TRBV2 and TRBJ1-5 provide the parts outside the CDR3, is EPEVTQTPSHQVTQMGQEVILRCVPISNHLYFYWYRQILGQKVEFLVSFYNNEISEKSEIFDDQFSVERPDGSNFTLKIRSTKLEDSAMYFCASSARGGTGSNQPQHFGDGTRLSIL.

The gene calls are TRBV14 and TRBJ2-1, with D hard to call. Trimming stripped 3 bases from V and 2 bases from J, with 11 bases between. This CDR3 is 15 amino acids long. Per germline, CDR1 SGHDN and CDR2 FVKESK. DNA of the CDR3: TGTGCCAGCAGCCATATGGCCTCGGCCTACAATGAGCAGTTCTTC. Its protein is CASSHMASAYNEQFF. The variable domain in full, completed from reference TRBV14 and TRBJ2-1, reads EAGVTQFPSHSVIEKGQTVTLRCDPISGHDNLYWYRRVMGKEIKFLLHFVKESKQDESGMPNNRFLAERTGGTYSTLKVQPAELEDSGVYFCASSHMASAYNEQFFGPGTRLTVL.

The V gene is TRBV9, the J gene TRBJ2-2; tentative D call: TRBD1 (5 bases). The germline V and J ends were trimmed by 0 bases and 0 bases, with 15 bases remaining between them. In germline, CDR1 is SGDLS, CDR2 YYNGEE. The CDR3 has 18 amino acids. The CDR3 bases are TGTGCCAGCAGCGTAGCTCCGGGTAAAGGGGCGAACACCGGGGAGCTGTTTTTT. Its protein is CASSVAPGKGANTGELFF.

This clone was seen only once. The V gene is TRBV24-1, the J gene TRBJ2-1; D remains ambiguous. The CDR3 has 16 amino acids. The V gene's germline CDR1 is KGHDR and CDR2 SFDVKD. Trimming stripped 4 bases from V and 0 bases from J, with 12 bases between. CDR3 loop: CATSDHSGSSYNEQFF. The CDR3 coding sequence is TGTGCCACCAGTGACCACTCAGGAAGCTCCTACAATGAGCAGTTCTTC.

The chain uses TRBV10-3 and TRBJ1-4; D is undetermined. The CDR3 has 13 amino acids. Per germline, CDR1 ENHRY and CDR2 SYGVKD. Trimming removed 6 bases at V and 8 bases at J, with 13 bases between. CDR3: CAISPRAAEKLFF. The CDR3 nucleotides read TGTGCCATCAGCCCCCGGGCGGCAGAAAAACTGTTTTTT.

This chain links TRBV5-1 with TRBJ2-5; D call uncertain. CDR1 is SGHRS and CDR2 is YFSETQ in the germline V gene. The CDR3 extends over 15 amino acids. Trimming stripped 2 bases from V and 4 bases from J, with 15 bases between. This chain's CDR3 is CASSFEGARLETQYF. The DNA for the CDR3 is TGCGCCAGCAGCTTCGAAGGCGCCCGGTTAGAGACCCAGTACTTC.

The chain links TRBV29-1 to TRBJ1-2, with 7 bases fitting TRBD1. This CDR3 contains 12 residues. In germline, CDR1 is SQVTM, CDR2 ANQGSEA. The ends lost 6 bases at V and 5 bases at J; junction bases unmatched: 6. The chain's CDR3 is CSVSWDRYGYTF. In DNA, the CDR3 is TGCAGCGTCTCCTGGGACAGATATGGCTACACCTTC.

The rearrangement links TRBV6-5 to TRBJ1-3; tentatively, D is TRBD1 (6 bases). V lost 4 bases to trimming and J lost 2 bases, with 9 bases between them. CDR1 is MNHEY and CDR2 is SVGAGI in the germline V gene. The length of the CDR3 is 14 residues. In DNA, the CDR3 is TGTGCCAGCAGTTTTGGGACACCTGGAAACACCATATATTTT. Translating it yields CASSFGTPGNTIYF.

V gene TRBV5-4 combines with J gene TRBJ2-4; weak D call: TRBD1 (6 bases). Trimming shortened V by 1 base and J by 6 bases, and 11 bases separated the two germline ends. CDR1 is SGHNT and CDR2 is YYREEE in the germline V gene (reference sequence). The CDR3 runs 14 residues. The CDR3 DNA reads TGTGCCAGCAGCTTGCGACAGGCTACAAACATTCAGTACTTC. Protein sequence: CASSLRQATNIQYF.